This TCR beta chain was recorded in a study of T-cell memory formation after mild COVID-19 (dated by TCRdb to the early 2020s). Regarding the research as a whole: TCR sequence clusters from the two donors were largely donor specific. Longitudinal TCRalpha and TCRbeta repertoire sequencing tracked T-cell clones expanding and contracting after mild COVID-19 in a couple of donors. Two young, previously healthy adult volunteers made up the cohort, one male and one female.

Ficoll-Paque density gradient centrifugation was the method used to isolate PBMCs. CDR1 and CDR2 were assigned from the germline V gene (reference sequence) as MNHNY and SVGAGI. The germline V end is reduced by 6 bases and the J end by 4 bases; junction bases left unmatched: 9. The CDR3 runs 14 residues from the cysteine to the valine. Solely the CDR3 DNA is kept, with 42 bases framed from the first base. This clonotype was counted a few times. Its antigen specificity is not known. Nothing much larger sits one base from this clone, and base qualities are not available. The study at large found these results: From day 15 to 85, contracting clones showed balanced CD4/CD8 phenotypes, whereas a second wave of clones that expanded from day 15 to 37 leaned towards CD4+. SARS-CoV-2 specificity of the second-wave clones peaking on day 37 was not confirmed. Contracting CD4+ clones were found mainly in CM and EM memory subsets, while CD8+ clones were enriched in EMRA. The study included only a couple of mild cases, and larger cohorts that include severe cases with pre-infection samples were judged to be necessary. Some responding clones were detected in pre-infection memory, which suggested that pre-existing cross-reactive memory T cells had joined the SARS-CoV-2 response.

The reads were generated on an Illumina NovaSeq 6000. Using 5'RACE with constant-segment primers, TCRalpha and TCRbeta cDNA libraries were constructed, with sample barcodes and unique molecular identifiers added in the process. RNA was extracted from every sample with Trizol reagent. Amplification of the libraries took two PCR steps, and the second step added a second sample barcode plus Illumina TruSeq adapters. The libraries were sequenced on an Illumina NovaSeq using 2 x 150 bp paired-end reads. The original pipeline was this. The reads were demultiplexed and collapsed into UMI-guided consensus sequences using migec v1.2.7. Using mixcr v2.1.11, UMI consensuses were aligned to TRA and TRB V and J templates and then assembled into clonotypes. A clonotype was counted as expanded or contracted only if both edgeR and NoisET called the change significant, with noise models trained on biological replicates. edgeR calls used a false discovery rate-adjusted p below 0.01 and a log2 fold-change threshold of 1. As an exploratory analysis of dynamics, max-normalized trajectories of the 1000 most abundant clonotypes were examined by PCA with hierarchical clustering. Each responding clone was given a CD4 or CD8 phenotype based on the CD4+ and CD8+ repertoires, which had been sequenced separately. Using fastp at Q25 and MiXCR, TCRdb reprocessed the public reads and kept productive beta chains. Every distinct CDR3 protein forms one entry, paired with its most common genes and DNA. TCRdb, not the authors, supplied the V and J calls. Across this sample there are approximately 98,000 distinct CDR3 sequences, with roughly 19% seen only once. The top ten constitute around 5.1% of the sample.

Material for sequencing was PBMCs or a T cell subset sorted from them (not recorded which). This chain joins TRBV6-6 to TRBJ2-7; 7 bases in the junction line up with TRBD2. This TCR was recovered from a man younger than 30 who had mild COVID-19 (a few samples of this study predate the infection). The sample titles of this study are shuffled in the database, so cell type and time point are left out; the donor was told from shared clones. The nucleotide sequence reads TGTGCCAGCAGGCCAGAACTAGCGTCGTACGAGCAGTACGTC. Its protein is CASRPELASYEQYV.